A selection of T cell receptor beta chains follows, all from one sample in a study of shared clonotypes between healthy human individuals. Assay used: immunoSEQ multiplex PCR; TCRdb lists only in-frame clones, some missing. The sample records about a million clones, roughly 80% being singletons. Sequenced: memory CD4+ T cells sorted from blood. The receptors were gathered from a man in his late teens or twenties in good health. Each CDR3 is given with its conserved first and last residue. Fields, in order: J gene, V gene, D gene, clone size, CDR3 protein, CDR3 DNA. The D gene is left open where the match is weak. Expanded clones are given a class, and other clones once, few, many or no size at all.

J: TRBJ1-1
V: TRBV5-6
D: .
size: .
CDR3: CASSFVPVRNTEAFF
DNA: TGTGCCAGCAGCTTTGTCCCGGTCCGCAACACTGAAGCTTTCTTT

J: TRBJ2-3
V: TRBV30
D: .
size: once
CDR3: CAWSGNPDTQYF
DNA: TGTGCCTGGAGTGGGAACCCAGATACGCAGTATTTT

J: TRBJ1-1
V: TRBV5-4
D: .
size: once
CDR3: CASSTPTAPEAFF
DNA: TGTGCCAGCAGCACACCTACGGCGCCTGAAGCTTTCTTT

J: TRBJ1-1
V: TRBV5-1
D: TRBD1
size: few
CDR3: CASSQQGLPAEAFF
DNA: TGCGCCAGCAGCCAACAGGGGTTACCCGCTGAAGCTTTCTTT

J: TRBJ2-3
V: TRBV30
D: .
size: .
CDR3: CAWIGGYGDTQYF
DNA: TGTGCCTGGATAGGGGGGTACGGCGATACGCAGTATTTT

J: TRBJ2-3
V: TRBV2
D: .
size: .
CDR3: CASLLTGVSSTDTQYF
DNA: TGTGCCAGTCTTCTCACGGGGGTATCTAGCACAGATACGCAGTATTTT

J: TRBJ2-7
V: TRBV21-1
D: .
size: .
CDR3: CASSKCSGTGEQYF
DNA: TGTGCCAGCAGCAAGTGTAGCGGGACGGGTGAGCAGTACTTC

J: TRBJ2-3
V: TRBV7-9
D: .
size: .
CDR3: CASRLTSQGSDTQYF
DNA: TGTGCCAGCAGATTAACTTCCCAGGGTTCAGATACGCAGTATTTT

J: TRBJ1-2
V: TRBV19
D: .
size: .
CDR3: CASSVQGWSYGYTF
DNA: TGTGCCAGTAGTGTCCAGGGCTGGAGCTATGGCTACACCTTC

J: TRBJ1-3
V: TRBV5-5
D: TRBD1
size: .
CDR3: CASSPTGLSGNTIYF
DNA: TGTGCCAGCAGCCCGACAGGGCTCTCGGGAAACACCATATATTTT

J: TRBJ1-4
V: TRBV7-9
D: .
size: .
CDR3: CASSSRTVNNEKLFF
DNA: TGTGCCAGCAGCTCGCGGACAGTTAACAATGAAAAACTGTTTTTT

J: TRBJ2-3
V: TRBV5-4
D: TRBD2
size: .
CDR3: CASSLAYSGNSWTDTQYF
DNA: TGTGCCAGCAGCTTGGCCTATAGCGGGAATAGTTGGACAGATACGCAGTATTTT

J: TRBJ2-7
V: TRBV19
D: TRBD1
size: .
CDR3: CASSSTGGYEQYF
DNA: TGTGCCAGTAGTTCCACAGGGGGCTACGAGCAGTACTTC

J: TRBJ2-5
V: TRBV11-2
D: .
size: .
CDR3: CASSLDLLAQYF
DNA: TGTGCCAGCAGCTTAGATTTGCTAGCCCAGTACTTC

J: TRBJ1-1
V: TRBV6-5
D: .
size: few
CDR3: CASSPTGQNTEAFF
DNA: TGTGCCAGCAGCCCCACAGGTCAAAACACTGAAGCTTTCTTT

J: TRBJ2-5
V: TRBV7-3
D: .
size: .
CDR3: CASSLNQETQYF
DNA: TGTGCCAGCAGCTTAAACCAAGAGACCCAGTACTTC

J: TRBJ2-2
V: TRBV6-5
D: .
size: .
CDR3: CASSYSRRNTGELFF
DNA: TGTGCCAGCAGTTACTCCAGGAGGAACACCGGGGAGCTGTTTTTT

J: TRBJ1-2
V: TRBV15
D: TRBD1
size: .
CDR3: CATSRGQGAVGYTF
DNA: TGTGCCACCAGCAGAGGACAGGGGGCTGTCGGCTACACCTTC

J: TRBJ2-6
V: TRBV9
D: .
size: .
CDR3: CASSGQGTGANVLTF
DNA: TGTGCCAGCAGCGGCCAGGGAACTGGGGCCAACGTCCTGACTTTC

J: TRBJ2-1
V: TRBV12-5
D: TRBD2
size: .
CDR3: CASGWYSGVDNEQFF
DNA: TGTGCTAGTGGTTGGTACAGCGGGGTTGACAATGAGCAGTTCTTC

J: TRBJ2-2
V: TRBV15
D: .
size: once
CDR3: CATMVEASKRQFTGELFF
DNA: TGTGCCACCATGGTTGAGGCTTCGAAGAGGCAGTTCACCGGGGAGCTGTTTTTT

J: TRBJ2-1
V: TRBV9
D: .
size: .
CDR3: CASSVPSLGPSSYNEQFF
DNA: TGTGCCAGCAGCGTCCCGTCTCTGGGGCCCAGCTCCTACAATGAGCAGTTCTTC

J: TRBJ1-2
V: TRBV19
D: .
size: .
CDR3: CASMRAGAGSEGYTF
DNA: TGTGCCAGTATGCGGGCAGGGGCTGGATCTGAGGGCTACACCTTC

J: TRBJ2-2
V: TRBV6-6
D: .
size: few
CDR3: CASSHQKPRSTGELFF
DNA: TGTGCCAGCAGTCACCAGAAGCCCCGATCCACCGGGGAGCTGTTTTTT

J: TRBJ1-4
V: TRBV5-6
D: .
size: .
CDR3: CASSFRTFPTNEKLFF
DNA: TGTGCCAGCAGCTTTAGGACATTTCCAACTAATGAAAAACTGTTTTTT

J: TRBJ2-1
V: TRBV30
D: .
size: .
CDR3: CAWSVSGNNEQFF
DNA: TGTGCCTGGAGTGTATCTGGGAACAATGAGCAGTTCTTC

J: TRBJ1-1
V: TRBV7-2
D: .
size: .
CDR3: CASSVQMNTEAFF
DNA: TGTGCCAGCAGTGTGCAGATGAACACTGAAGCTTTCTTT

J: TRBJ2-5
V: TRBV5-1
D: TRBD1
size: .
CDR3: CASTETGGMTQYF
DNA: TGCGCCAGCACCGAGACAGGGGGAATGACCCAGTACTTC

J: TRBJ1-6
V: TRBV7-6
D: .
size: few
CDR3: CASSLGERSPLHF
DNA: TGTGCCAGCAGCTTAGGGGAGCGCTCACCCCTCCACTTT

J: TRBJ1-1
V: TRBV2
D: .
size: once
CDR3: CASSDFLDRNTEAFF
DNA: TGTGCCAGCAGCGACTTCTTAGACAGGAACACTGAAGCTTTCTTT

J: TRBJ1-1
V: TRBV5-1
D: .
size: .
CDR3: CASSKGSGEFTEAFF
DNA: TGCGCCAGCAGCAAAGGGTCAGGGGAGTTCACTGAAGCTTTCTTT

J: TRBJ1-2
V: TRBV6-5
D: TRBD1
size: once
CDR3: CASSSRQGRDGYTF
DNA: TGTGCCAGCAGTTCTAGACAGGGGAGGGATGGCTACACCTTC

J: TRBJ2-2
V: TRBV7-2
D: .
size: .
CDR3: CASSNYGQGELFF
DNA: TGTGCCAGCAGTAACTACGGTCAAGGGGAGCTGTTTTTT

J: TRBJ1-4
V: TRBV6-6
D: .
size: .
CDR3: CASSFDRGEKLFF
DNA: TGTGCCAGCAGTTTCGATCGGGGTGAAAAACTGTTTTTT

J: TRBJ2-7
V: TRBV28
D: .
size: .
CDR3: CASSLIEGAYEQYF
DNA: TGTGCCAGCAGTTTGATAGAAGGGGCCTACGAGCAGTACTTC

J: TRBJ2-2
V: TRBV19
D: TRBD1
size: .
CDR3: CASSIQGVVKAGELFF
DNA: TGTGCCAGTAGTATACAGGGGGTCGTTAAAGCCGGGGAGCTGTTTTTT

J: TRBJ2-2
V: TRBV6-1
D: .
size: few
CDR3: CASSPNWGSAGELFF
DNA: TGTGCCAGCAGTCCGAATTGGGGATCTGCCGGGGAGCTGTTTTTT

J: TRBJ1-6
V: TRBV11-2
D: .
size: .
CDR3: CASSLEGGRDSPLHF
DNA: TGTGCCAGCAGCTTAGAAGGGGGGAGGGATTCACCCCTCCACTTT

J: TRBJ1-2
V: TRBV19
D: TRBD1
size: few
CDR3: CASSTPRQGAASAGTF
DNA: TGTGCCAGTAGTACACCGCGACAGGGGGCCGCCTCCGCGGGCACCTTC

J: TRBJ1-3
V: TRBV9
D: .
size: .
CDR3: CASSVVGGTIYF
DNA: TGTGCCAGCAGCGTAGTAGGGGGCACCATATATTTT

J: TRBJ1-5
V: TRBV7-9
D: .
size: .
CDR3: CASSLNNQPQHF
DNA: TGTGCCAGCAGCTTAAACAATCAGCCCCAGCATTTT

J: TRBJ2-5
V: TRBV7-9
D: .
size: .
CDR3: CASRSGDQETQYF
DNA: TGTGCCAGCCGATCAGGGGACCAAGAGACCCAGTACTTC

J: TRBJ2-7
V: TRBV14
D: .
size: .
CDR3: CASSPAGISSYEQYF
DNA: TGTGCCAGCAGCCCGGCGGGGATCAGCTCCTACGAGCAGTACTTC